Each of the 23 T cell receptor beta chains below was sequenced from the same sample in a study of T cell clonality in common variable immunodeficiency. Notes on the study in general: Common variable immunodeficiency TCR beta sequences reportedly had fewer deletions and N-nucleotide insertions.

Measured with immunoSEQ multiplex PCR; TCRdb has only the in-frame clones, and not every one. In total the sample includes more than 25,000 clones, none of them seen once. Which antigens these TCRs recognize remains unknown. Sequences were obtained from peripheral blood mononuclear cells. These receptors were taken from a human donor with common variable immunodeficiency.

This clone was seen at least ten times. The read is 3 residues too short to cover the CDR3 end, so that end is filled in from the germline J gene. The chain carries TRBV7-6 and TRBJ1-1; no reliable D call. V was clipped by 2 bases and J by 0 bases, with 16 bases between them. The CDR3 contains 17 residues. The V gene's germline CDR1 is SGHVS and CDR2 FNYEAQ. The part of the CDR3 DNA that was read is TGTGCCAGCAGCTTATCCGCCCGCCGCACAGTGAACACTGAA. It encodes CASSLSARRTVNTE. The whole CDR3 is CASSLSARRTVNTEAFF. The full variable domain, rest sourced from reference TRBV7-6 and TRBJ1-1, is GAGVSQSPRYKVTKRGQDVALRCDPISGHVSLYWYRQALGQGPEFLTYFNYEAQQDKSGLPNDRFSAERPEGSISTLTIQRTEQRDSAMYRCASSLSARRTVNTEAFFGQGTRLTVV.

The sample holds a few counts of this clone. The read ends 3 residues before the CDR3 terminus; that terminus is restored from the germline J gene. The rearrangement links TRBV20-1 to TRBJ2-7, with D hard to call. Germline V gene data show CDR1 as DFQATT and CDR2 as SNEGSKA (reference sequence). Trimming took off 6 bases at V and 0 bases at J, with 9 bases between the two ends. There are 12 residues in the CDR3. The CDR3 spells CSAARNSYEQYF. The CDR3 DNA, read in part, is TGCAGTGCAGCCAGGAACTCCTACGAG.

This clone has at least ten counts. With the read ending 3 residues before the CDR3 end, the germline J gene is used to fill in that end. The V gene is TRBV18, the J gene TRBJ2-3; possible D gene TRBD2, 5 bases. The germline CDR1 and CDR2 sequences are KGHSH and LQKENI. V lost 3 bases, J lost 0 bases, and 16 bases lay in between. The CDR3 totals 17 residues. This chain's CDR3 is CASSPILRGFSTDTQYF. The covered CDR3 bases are TGTGCCAGCTCACCCATTTTGAGAGGGTTTAGCACAGATACG.

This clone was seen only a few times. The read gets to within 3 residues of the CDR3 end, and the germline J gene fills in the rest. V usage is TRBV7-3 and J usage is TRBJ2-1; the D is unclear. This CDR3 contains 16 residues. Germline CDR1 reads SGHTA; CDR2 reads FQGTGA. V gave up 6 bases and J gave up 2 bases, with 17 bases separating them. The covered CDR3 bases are TGTGCCAGCAGTCAAGGGTCGTCCTCAACCTACAATGAG. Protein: CASSQGSSSTYNE. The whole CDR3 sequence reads CASSQGSSSTYNEQFF.

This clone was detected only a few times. Here the CDR3 reads CASSIGTGRQKTQYF. CDR3 DNA, as far as it was read: TGTGCCAGCAGCATAGGGACAGGGAGGCAGAAGACC. The chain couples TRBV7-7 to TRBJ2-5; TRBD1 matches at 9 bases. The read ends 3 residues shy of where the CDR3 ends; the end is completed using the germline J gene. The CDR3 spans 15 residues. V gave up 5 bases and J gave up 6 bases; unmatched junction bases: 10. Per germline, CDR1 SSHAT and CDR2 FNYEAQ (reference sequence).

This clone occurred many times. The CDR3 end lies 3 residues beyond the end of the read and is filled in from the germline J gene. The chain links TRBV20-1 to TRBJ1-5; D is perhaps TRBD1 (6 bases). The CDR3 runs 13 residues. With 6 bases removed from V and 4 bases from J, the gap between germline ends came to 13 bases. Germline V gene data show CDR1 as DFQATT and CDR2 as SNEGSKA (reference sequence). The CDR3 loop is CSAIGQPNQPQHF. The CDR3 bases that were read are TGCAGTGCCATAGGACAGCCAAATCAGCCC.

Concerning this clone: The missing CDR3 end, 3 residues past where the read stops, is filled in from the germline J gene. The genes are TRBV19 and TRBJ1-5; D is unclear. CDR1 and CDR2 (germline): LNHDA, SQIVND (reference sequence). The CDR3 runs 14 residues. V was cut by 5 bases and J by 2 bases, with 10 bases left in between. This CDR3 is CASSAVGRNQPQHF. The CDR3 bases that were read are TGTGCCAGTAGTGCAGTTGGGCGCAATCAGCCC.

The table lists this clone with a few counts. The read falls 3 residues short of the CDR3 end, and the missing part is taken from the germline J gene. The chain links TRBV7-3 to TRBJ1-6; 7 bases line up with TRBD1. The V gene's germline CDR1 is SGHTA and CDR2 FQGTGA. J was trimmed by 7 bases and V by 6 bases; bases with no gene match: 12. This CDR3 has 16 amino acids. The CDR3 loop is CASRSTGTEVNSPLHF. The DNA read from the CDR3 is TGTGCCAGCAGGAGTACCGGGACAGAGGTCAATTCACCC.

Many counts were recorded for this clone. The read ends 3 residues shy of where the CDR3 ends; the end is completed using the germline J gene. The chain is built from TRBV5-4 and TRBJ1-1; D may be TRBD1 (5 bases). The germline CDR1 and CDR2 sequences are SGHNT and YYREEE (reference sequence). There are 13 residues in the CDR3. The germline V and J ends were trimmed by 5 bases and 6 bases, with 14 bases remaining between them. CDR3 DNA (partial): TGTGCCAGCAGTCCGATGGGGGGATCTGAA. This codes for CASSPMGGSE. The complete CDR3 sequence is CASSPMGGSEAFF.

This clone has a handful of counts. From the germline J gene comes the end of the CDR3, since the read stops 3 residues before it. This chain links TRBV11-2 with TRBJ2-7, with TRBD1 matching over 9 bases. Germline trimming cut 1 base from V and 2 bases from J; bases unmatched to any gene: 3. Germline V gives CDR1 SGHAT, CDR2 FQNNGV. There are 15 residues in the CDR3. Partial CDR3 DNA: TGTGCCAGCAGCTTAGGGGGGACAGGGACCTACGAG. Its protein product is CASSLGGTGTYE. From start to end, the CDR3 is CASSLGGTGTYEQYF.

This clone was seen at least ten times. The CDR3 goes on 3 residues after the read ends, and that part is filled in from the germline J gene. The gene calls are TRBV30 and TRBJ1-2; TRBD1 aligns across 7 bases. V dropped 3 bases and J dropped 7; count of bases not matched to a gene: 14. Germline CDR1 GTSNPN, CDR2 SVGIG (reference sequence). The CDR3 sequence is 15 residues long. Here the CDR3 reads CAWREPDRAVGGYTF. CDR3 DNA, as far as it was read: TGTGCCTGGAGGGAACCCGACAGGGCGGTTGGTGGC.

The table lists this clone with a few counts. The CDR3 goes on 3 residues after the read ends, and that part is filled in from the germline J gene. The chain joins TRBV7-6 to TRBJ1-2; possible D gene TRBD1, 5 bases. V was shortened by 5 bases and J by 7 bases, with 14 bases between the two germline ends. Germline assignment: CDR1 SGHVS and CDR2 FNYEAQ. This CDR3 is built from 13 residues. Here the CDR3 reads CASSPRGVVGYTF. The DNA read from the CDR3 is TGTGCCAGCAGCCCCCGGGGGGTGGTTGGC.

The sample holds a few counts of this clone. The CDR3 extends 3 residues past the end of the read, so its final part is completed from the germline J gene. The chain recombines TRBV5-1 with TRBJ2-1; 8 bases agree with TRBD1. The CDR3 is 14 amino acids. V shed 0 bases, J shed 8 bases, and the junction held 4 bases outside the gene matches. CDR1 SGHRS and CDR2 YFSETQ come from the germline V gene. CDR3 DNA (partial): TGCGCCAGCAGCTTGGTACAGGGGGTGCATGAG. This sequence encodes CASSLVQGVHE. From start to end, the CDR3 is CASSLVQGVHEQFF. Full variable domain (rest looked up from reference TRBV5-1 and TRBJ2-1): KAGVTQTPRYLIKTRGQQVTLSCSPISGHRSVSWYQQTPGQGLQFLFEYFSETQRNKGNFPGRFSGRQFSNSRSEMNVSTLELGDSALYLCASSLVQGVHEQFFGPGTRLTVL.

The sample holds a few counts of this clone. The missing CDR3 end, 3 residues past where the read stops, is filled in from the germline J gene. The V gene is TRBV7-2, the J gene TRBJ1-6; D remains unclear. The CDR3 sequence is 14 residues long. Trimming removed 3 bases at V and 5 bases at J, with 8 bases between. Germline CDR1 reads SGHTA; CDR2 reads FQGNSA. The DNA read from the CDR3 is TGTGCCAGCAGCTTTCTTAGGGATAATTCACCC. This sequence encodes CASSFLRDNSP. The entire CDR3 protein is CASSFLRDNSPLHF.

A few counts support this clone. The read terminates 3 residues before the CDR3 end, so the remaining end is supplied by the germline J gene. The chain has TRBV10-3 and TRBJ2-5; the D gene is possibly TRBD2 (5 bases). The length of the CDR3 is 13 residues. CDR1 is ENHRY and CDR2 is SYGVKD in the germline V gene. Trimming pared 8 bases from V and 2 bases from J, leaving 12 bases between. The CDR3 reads CAIRGGQQETQYF. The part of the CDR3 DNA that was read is TGTGCCATCCGGGGTGGGCAACAAGAGACC.

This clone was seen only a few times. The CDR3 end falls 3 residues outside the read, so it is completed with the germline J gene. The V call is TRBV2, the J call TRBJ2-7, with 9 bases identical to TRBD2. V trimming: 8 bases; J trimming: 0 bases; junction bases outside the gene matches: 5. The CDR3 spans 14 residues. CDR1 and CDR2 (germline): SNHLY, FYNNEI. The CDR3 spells CASQSGRNSYEQYF. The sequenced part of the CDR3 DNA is TGTGCCAGCCAGAGCGGGAGGAACTCCTACGAG.

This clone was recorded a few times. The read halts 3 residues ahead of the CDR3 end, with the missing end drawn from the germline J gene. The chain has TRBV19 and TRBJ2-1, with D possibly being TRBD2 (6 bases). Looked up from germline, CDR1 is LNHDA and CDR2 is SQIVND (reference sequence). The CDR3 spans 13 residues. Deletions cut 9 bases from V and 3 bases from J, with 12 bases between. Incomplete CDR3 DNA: TGTGCCAGCGGGAGCGGCGTCTACAATGAG. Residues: CASGSGVYNE. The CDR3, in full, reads CASGSGVYNEQFF.

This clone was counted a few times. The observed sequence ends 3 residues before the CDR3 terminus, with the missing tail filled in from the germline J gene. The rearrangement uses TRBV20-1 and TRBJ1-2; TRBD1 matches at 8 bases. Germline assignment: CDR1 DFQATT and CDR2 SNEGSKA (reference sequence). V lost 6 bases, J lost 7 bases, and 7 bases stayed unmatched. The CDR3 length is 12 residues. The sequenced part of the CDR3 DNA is TGCAGTGCCAGTGACAGGGGCACTGGC. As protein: CSASDRGTG. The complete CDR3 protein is CSASDRGTGYTF.

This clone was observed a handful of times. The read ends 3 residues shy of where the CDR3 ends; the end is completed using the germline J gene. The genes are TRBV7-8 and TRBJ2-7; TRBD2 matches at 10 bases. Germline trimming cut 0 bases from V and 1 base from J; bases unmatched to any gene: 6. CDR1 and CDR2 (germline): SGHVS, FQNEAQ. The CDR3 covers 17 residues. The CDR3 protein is CASSLARLAGASYEQYF. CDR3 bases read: TGTGCCAGCAGCTTAGCCCGCCTAGCGGGGGCTTCCTACGAG.

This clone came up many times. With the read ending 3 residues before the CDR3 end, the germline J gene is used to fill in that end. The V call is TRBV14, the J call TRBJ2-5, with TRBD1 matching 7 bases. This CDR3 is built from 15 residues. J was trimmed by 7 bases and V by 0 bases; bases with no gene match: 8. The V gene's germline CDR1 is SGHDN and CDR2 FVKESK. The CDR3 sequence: CASSQEGQAVGTQYF. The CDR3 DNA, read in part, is TGTGCCAGCAGCCAAGAAGGACAGGCGGTTGGGACC.

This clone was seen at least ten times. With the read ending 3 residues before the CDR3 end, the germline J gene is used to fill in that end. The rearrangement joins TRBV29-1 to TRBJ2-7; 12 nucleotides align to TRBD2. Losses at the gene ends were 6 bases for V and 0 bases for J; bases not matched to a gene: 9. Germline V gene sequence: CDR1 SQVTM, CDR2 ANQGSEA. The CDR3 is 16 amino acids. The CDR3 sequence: CSVAGTSGSHSYEQYF. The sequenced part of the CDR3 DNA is TGCAGCGTCGCCGGGACTAGCGGGTCTCACTCCTACGAG.

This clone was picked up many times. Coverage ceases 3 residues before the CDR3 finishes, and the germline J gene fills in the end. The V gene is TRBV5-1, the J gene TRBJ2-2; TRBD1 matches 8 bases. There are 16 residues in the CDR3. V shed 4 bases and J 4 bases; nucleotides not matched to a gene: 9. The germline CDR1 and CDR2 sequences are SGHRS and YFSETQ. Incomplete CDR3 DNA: TGCGCCAGCAGCATTGGCACAGGGGGTATCACCGGGGAG. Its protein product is CASSIGTGGITGE. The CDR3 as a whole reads CASSIGTGGITGELFF.

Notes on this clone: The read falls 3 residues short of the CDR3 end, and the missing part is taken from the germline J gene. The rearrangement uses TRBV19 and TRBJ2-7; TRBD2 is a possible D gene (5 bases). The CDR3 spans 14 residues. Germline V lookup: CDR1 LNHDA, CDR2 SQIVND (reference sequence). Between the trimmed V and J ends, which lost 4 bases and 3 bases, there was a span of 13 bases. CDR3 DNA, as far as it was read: TGTGCCAGTAGTAGAACTAGTACGGTCTACGAG. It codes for CASSRTSTVYE. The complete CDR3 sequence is CASSRTSTVYEQYF. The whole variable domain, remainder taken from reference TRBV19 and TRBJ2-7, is DGGITQSPKYLFRKEGQNVTLSCEQNLNHDAMYWYRQDPGQGLRLIYYSQIVNDFQKGDIAEGYSVSREKKESFPLTVTSAQKNPTAFYLCASSRTSTVYEQYFGPGTRLTVT.